The entry below gives a single T cell receptor (beta chain) sequence along with its context. Antigen unknown. This sample is drawn from a study of human T cells and chemical hapten exposure. Looking at the study overall: Weekly scalp doses of diphenylcyclopropenone were given to patients during the approximately 23-week study. General study results and limits: Expanded TCRs created a significantly greater count of big CDR3 similarity clusters than controls did.

V was pared by 5 bases and J by 4 bases, with 15 bases between. Germline V gene data show CDR1 as SEHNR and CDR2 as FQNEAQ (reference sequence). CDR3 size: 15 residues. The library attached unique molecular identifiers to individual cDNA molecules. TCRdb analysed the RACE reads with MiXCR anew, one entry per CDR3 protein. The data contain about 180,000 distinct CDR3 sequences, about 31% of them singletons. Specified time point: pre-sensitization, week 0. Treatment of the sample: therapeutic diphenylcyclopropenone sensitization with weekly scalp DPC. The receptor was derived from a woman in her twenties or thirties with alopecia areata. Some clones in this sample may be carry-over from other donors' samples. The genes are TRBV7-9 and TRBJ1-3; D is ambiguous. The specimen was whole blood, collected in connection with sensitization to the hapten diphenylcyclopropenone (DPC). DNA for the CDR3: TGTGCCAGCAGCCCGTGGTCGACCGTCGGAAACACCATATATTTT. Translating gives CASSPWSTVGNTIYF.